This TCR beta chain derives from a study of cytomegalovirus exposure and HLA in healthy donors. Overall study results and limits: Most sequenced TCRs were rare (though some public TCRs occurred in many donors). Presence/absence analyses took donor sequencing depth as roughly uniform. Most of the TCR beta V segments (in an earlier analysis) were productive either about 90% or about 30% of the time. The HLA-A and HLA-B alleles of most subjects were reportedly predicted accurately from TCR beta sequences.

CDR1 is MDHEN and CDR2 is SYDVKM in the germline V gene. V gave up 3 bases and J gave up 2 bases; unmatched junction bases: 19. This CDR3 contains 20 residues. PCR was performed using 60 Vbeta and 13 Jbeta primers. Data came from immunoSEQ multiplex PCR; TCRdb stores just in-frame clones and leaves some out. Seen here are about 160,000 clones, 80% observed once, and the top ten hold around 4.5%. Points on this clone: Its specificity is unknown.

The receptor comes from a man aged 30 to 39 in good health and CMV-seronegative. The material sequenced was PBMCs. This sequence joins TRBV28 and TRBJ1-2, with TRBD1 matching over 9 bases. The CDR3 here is CASSFPTGGTGPHRNYGYTF. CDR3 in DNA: TGTGCCAGCAGTTTCCCGACAGGGGGGACGGGGCCCCACAGGAACTATGGCTACACCTTC.